One and the same sample provided the 32 T cell receptor beta chains below, sequenced in a study of cytomegalovirus exposure and HLA in healthy donors. This PCR relied on a set of 60 Vbeta primers and 13 Jbeta primers. Generated by immunoSEQ multiplex PCR, the TCRdb table keeps only in-frame clones and is missing some. In the table there are 95,000 to 100,000 clones, 77% of which are singletons. What was sequenced was PBMCs. The source of these receptors is a female donor in good health and CMV-seronegative.

This clone came up a few times. J is TRBJ2-1 and V is TRBV7-2; 9 bases match TRBD1. Germline trimming cut 5 bases from V and 12 bases from J; bases unmatched to any gene: 8. CDR1 SGHTA and CDR2 FQGNSA come from the germline V gene. The CDR3 runs 13 residues. The chain's CDR3 is CASSHRDRAMQFF. In DNA form, the CDR3 reads TGTGCCAGCAGCCATCGGGACAGGGCGATGCAGTTCTTC.

Details on this clone: The same CDR3 can be traced to other DNA sequences in this sample. The chain joins TRBV11-3 to TRBJ2-1, with D possibly TRBD1 on 5 matching bases. There are 16 residues in the CDR3. CDR1 SGHNT and CDR2 YENEEA come from the germline V gene. Trimming shortened V by 2 bases and J by 0 bases, and 11 bases separated the two germline ends. The CDR3 DNA reads as TGTGCCAGCAGCTTATACAGGAGCAGCTCCTACAATGAGCAGTTCTTC. Residues: CASSLYRSSSYNEQFF. Full variable domain (remainder filled in from reference TRBV11-3 and TRBJ2-1): EAGVVQSPRYKIIEKKQPVAFWCNPISGHNTLYWYLQNLGQGPELLIRYENEEAVDDSQLPKDRFSAERLKGVDSTLKIQPAELGDSAVYLCASSLYRSSSYNEQFFGPGTRLTVL.

The J gene is TRBJ2-7, the V gene TRBV5-6; TRBD1 aligns across 9 bases. The CDR3 totals 19 residues. With 3 bases clipped from V and 0 bases from J, the junction kept 16 bases outside the gene matches. The germline V gene has CDR1 SGHDT and CDR2 YYEEEE. CDR3 in DNA: TGTGCCAGCAGCTCGATCGTCGGGACAGGGTCCCCCTCCTCCTACGAGCAGTACTTC. This codes for CASSSIVGTGSPSSYEQYF.

Details on this clone: An end of the junction does not agree with germline; a read error may underlie this. The rearrangement links TRBV20-1 to TRBJ1-1; weak D call: TRBD1 (6 bases). Germline V gene lookup returns CDR1 DFQATT and CDR2 SNEGSKA (reference sequence). The CDR3 contains 10 residues. The CDR3 loop is CSAEVTQGSF. The CDR3 DNA reads as TGCAGTGCCGAAGTGACGCAGGGGAGCTTT.

The CDR3 DNA follows: TGTGCCAGTAGTATGGTGGGGACAGGGATGATAGGAAAACTGTTTTTT. Protein product: CASSMVGTGMIGKLFF. The chain uses TRBV19 and TRBJ1-4; 9 bases fit TRBD1. Losses at the gene ends were 3 bases for V and 10 bases for J; bases not matched to a gene: 12. The germline V gene has CDR1 LNHDA and CDR2 SQIVND (reference sequence). This CDR3 is built from 16 residues.

CDR3 nucleotide sequence: TGCGCCAGCAGCCCCCAGGGACAGGGGGCAAGAGACACCGGGGAGCTGTTTTTT. Amino acids: CASSPQGQGARDTGELFF. The genes are TRBV4-1 and TRBJ2-2; 12 nucleotides agree with TRBD1. V gave up 4 bases and J gave up 3 bases; unmatched junction bases: 9. Germline CDR1 is MGHRA and CDR2 is YSYEKL. CDR3 length: 18 residues.

The V gene is TRBV27, the J gene TRBJ2-5; D possibly corresponds to TRBD2 (5 bases). The DNA end lines up better with TRBJ2-7; the J call may be wrong. Germline CDR1 is MNHEY and CDR2 is SMNVEV (reference sequence). The CDR3 loop spans 13 amino acids. CDR3 sequence reads: CASSFGETYEQYF. The CDR3 DNA follows: TGTGCCAGCAGTTTCGGGGAAACCTACGAGCAGTACTTC.

In this sample, this clone turned up a few times. The chain joins TRBV15 to TRBJ2-1, with D tentatively TRBD1 (5 bases). V was shortened by 5 bases and J by 9 bases, with 20 bases between the two germline ends. There are 15 residues in the CDR3. Germline loops: CDR1 LNHNV, CDR2 YYDKDF (reference sequence). As DNA, the CDR3 is TGTGCCACCAGCGGCGGACAAAGGGATTCAGGTGAGCAGTTCTTC. Encoded protein: CATSGGQRDSGEQFF. The variable domain in full, completed from reference TRBV15 and TRBJ2-1, reads DAMVIQNPRYQVTQFGKPVTLSCSQTLNHNVMYWYQQKSSQAPKLLFHYYDKDFNNEADTPDNFQSRRPNTSFCFLDIRSPGLGDTAMYLCATSGGQRDSGEQFFGPGTRLTVL.

In this sample, this clone turned up a few times. The J gene is TRBJ2-3, the V gene TRBV28; perhaps TRBD2 as D (6 bases). Germline V gives CDR1 MDHEN, CDR2 SYDVKM. The germline V and J ends were trimmed by 5 bases and 3 bases, with 18 bases remaining between them. The CDR3 contains 16 residues. In DNA, the CDR3 is TGTGCCAGCAGTCCGGATTGGAGGGAAGGGACAGATACGCAGTATTTT. This translates into CASSPDWREGTDTQYF.

The rearrangement joins TRBV7-9 to TRBJ1-1; D is ambiguous. Per germline, CDR1 SEHNR and CDR2 FQNEAQ (reference sequence). The V gene lost 5 bases and the J gene lost 5 bases, with 15 bases spanning the gap. This CDR3 has 14 amino acids. CDR3 amino acids: CASSVAAASTEAFF. Written as DNA, the CDR3 is TGTGCCAGCAGCGTCGCGGCGGCTAGTACTGAAGCTTTCTTT.

The chain recombines TRBV6-4 with TRBJ1-5; D may be TRBD1 (6 bases). Germline V gene sequence: CDR1 MRHNA, CDR2 SNTAGT. V shed 6 bases and J shed 7 bases, with 19 bases lying between them. The CDR3 extends over 15 amino acids. The CDR3 loop reads CASRPRQERHQPQHF. CDR3 nucleotide sequence: TGTGCCAGCAGACCCAGACAGGAAAGGCACCAGCCCCAGCATTTT.

This clone was seen only once. The CDR3 spells CASSLDGNRGYEQYF. CDR3 DNA: TGCGCCAGCAGCTTGGATGGGAACAGGGGCTACGAGCAGTACTTC. The chain has TRBV5-1 and TRBJ2-7; 7 positions agree with TRBD1. The CDR3 contains 15 residues. The trim removed 0 bases at V and 3 bases at J, leaving 6 bases unmatched. Germline V lookup: CDR1 SGHRS, CDR2 YFSETQ. Complete variable domain (other parts from reference TRBV5-1 and TRBJ2-7): KAGVTQTPRYLIKTRGQQVTLSCSPISGHRSVSWYQQTPGQGLQFLFEYFSETQRNKGNFPGRFSGRQFSNSRSEMNVSTLELGDSALYLCASSLDGNRGYEQYFGPGTRLTVT.

The chain has TRBV18 and TRBJ2-7; TRBD1 might be the D (7 bases). The CDR3 length is 16 residues. With 3 bases removed from V and 5 bases from J, the gap between germline ends came to 20 bases. Germline loops: CDR1 KGHSH, CDR2 LQKENI. CDR3 protein: CASSPSLPTGEDEQYF. CDR3 sequence (DNA): TGTGCCAGCTCACCGAGCTTACCAACAGGGGAGGACGAGCAGTACTTC.

The chain employs TRBV4-3 and TRBJ2-7; 9 bases are a match to TRBD1. There are 16 residues in the CDR3. The ends lost 0 bases at V and 6 bases at J; junction bases unmatched: 9. CDR1 LGHNA and CDR2 YSLEER come from the germline V gene. DNA of the CDR3: TGCGCCAGCAGCCAAGATTGGACAGGGGCGTCGCGCGAGCAGTACTTC. It encodes CASSQDWTGASREQYF.

The chain recombines TRBV18 with TRBJ1-3; TRBD1 aligns across 10 bases. Germline trimming cut 3 bases from V and 4 bases from J; bases unmatched to any gene: 3. Germline values: CDR1 KGHSH, CDR2 LQKENI. The length of the CDR3 is 15 residues. In DNA form, the CDR3 reads TGTGCCAGCTCACCGGGACAGGGGAAGGGAAACACCATATATTTT. This encodes CASSPGQGKGNTIYF.

The chain uses TRBV27 and TRBJ2-7; no clear D. Germline V gene data show CDR1 as MNHEY and CDR2 as SMNVEV (reference sequence). CDR3 length: 11 amino acids. The V gene lost 6 bases and the J gene lost 0 bases, with 3 bases spanning the gap. Here the CDR3 reads CASRSSYEQYF. The CDR3 DNA follows: TGTGCCAGCAGGAGCTCCTACGAGCAGTACTTC.

This chain joins TRBV13 and TRBJ1-1; 8 bases map to TRBD1. The CDR3 spans 17 residues. The V gene end was trimmed by 0 bases and the J gene end by 5 bases; junction bases not matched to a gene: 11. The germline CDR1 and CDR2 sequences are PRHDT and FYEKMQ (reference sequence). The chain's CDR3 is CASSLGVDPGGWTEAFF. CDR3 coding DNA: TGTGCCAGCAGCTTAGGCGTAGACCCAGGGGGCTGGACTGAAGCTTTCTTT.

The V gene is TRBV11-2, the J gene TRBJ2-5, with D uncertain. The CDR3 has 12 amino acids. V gave up 0 bases and J gave up 5 bases, with 4 bases separating them. CDR1 and CDR2 from the germline V gene are SGHAT and FQNNGV. CDR3 in amino acids: CASSLDGETQYF. In nucleotides, the CDR3 is TGTGCCAGCAGCTTAGACGGGGAGACCCAGTACTTC.

This clone appeared once. The rearrangement joins TRBV7-3 to TRBJ2-1; D is possibly TRBD2 (5 bases). The germline V and J ends were trimmed by 2 bases and 8 bases, with 10 bases remaining between them. The CDR3 loop spans 13 amino acids. Germline loops: CDR1 SGHTA, CDR2 FQGTGA. For the CDR3, the DNA is TGTGCCAGCAGCTTAGGCGGGTGGGATGAGCAGTTCTTC. Amino acid sequence: CASSLGGWDEQFF.

The rearrangement links TRBV30 to TRBJ2-1; weak D call: TRBD1 (5 bases). This CDR3 region has 11 residues. The V gene's germline CDR1 is GTSNPN and CDR2 SVGIG (reference sequence). The ends were cut back, 5 bases at V and 7 bases at J, with 9 bases in the middle. CDR3 residues: CAWGARNEQFF. The CDR3 DNA follows: TGTGCCTGGGGGGCGAGAAATGAGCAGTTCTTC. The full variable domain, in which reference TRBV30 and TRBJ2-1 provide the parts outside the CDR3, is SQTIHQWPATLVQPVGSPLSLECTVEGTSNPNLYWYRQAAGRGLQLLFYSVGIGQISSEVPQNLSASRPQDRQFILSSKKLLLSDSGFYLCAWGARNEQFFGPGTRLTVL.

The chain links TRBV18 to TRBJ1-6; D might be TRBD1 (5 bases). The CDR3 totals 13 residues. Germline-derived CDR1 and CDR2 are KGHSH and LQKENI. The germline V and J ends were trimmed by 4 bases and 8 bases, with 9 bases remaining between them. The CDR3 reads CASSQGLDSPLHF. In nucleotides, the CDR3 is TGTGCCAGCTCACAGGGGTTGGATTCACCCCTCCACTTT.

This sequence joins TRBV21-1 and TRBJ1-2; the D call in the table, TRBD1, was not verified against the DNA. TRBV21-1 is marked as a pseudogene. The CDR3 loop spans 17 amino acids. CDR3 sequence: CASSKVEIETGPYGYTF. In DNA, the CDR3 is TGTGCCAGCAGCAAAGTAGAGATCGAGACAGGGCCCTATGGCTACACCTTC.

This clone was found a few times. This chain joins TRBV28 and TRBJ1-2; 7 bases are shared with TRBD1. V shed 3 bases, J shed 4 bases, and the junction held 5 bases outside the gene matches. Germline CDR1 is MDHEN and CDR2 is SYDVKM. The CDR3 totals 14 residues. Written as DNA, the CDR3 is TGTGCCAGCAGTTTGGCCGGGACAGCCTATGGCTACACCTTC. It yields the protein CASSLAGTAYGYTF.

The rearrangement uses TRBV7-9 and TRBJ2-2; D is unresolved. CDR1 SEHNR and CDR2 FQNEAQ come from the germline V gene (reference sequence). The CDR3 length is 11 residues. V was shortened by 6 bases and J by 6 bases, with 5 bases between the two germline ends. Here the CDR3 reads CASSWPGELFF. The CDR3 coding sequence is TGTGCCAGCAGTTGGCCCGGGGAGCTGTTTTTT.

V and J are TRBV28 and TRBJ2-6; a possible D gene is TRBD2 (6 bases). Germline V lookup: CDR1 MDHEN, CDR2 SYDVKM. The V and J ends lost 10 bases and 8 bases respectively, with 18 bases between them. The CDR3 is 14 residues long. CDR3 in DNA: TGTGCCACTAAGTTTATGGGGGGTTCCAACGTCCTGACTTTC. This gives the protein CATKFMGGSNVLTF.

Only one count was recorded for this clone. This rearrangement joins TRBV28 to TRBJ2-2; a possible D gene is TRBD2 (7 bases). Germline V gene lookup returns CDR1 MDHEN and CDR2 SYDVKM. V lost 7 bases and J lost 5, with 17 bases in between. The CDR3 totals 15 residues. The CDR3 protein is CASTLGGAGTGELFF. CDR3 coding DNA: TGTGCCAGCACCCTGGGGGGGGCTGGGACCGGGGAGCTGTTTTTT.

This chain uses TRBV7-3 with TRBJ2-1; 14 nucleotides align to TRBD2. The germline gives CDR1 SGHTA, CDR2 FQGTGA. The junction had 14 bases not matched to a gene; V was cut back by 5 bases and J by 5 bases. The CDR3 consists of 19 residues. DNA for the CDR3: TGTGCCAGCAGCCCTAAGGGACTAGCGGGAGCCCCCTTGAACAATGAGCAGTTCTTC. Translation: CASSPKGLAGAPLNNEQFF.

Note on this clone: Compared with germline, one end of the junction differs, possibly owing to a read error. The chain uses TRBV7-9 and TRBJ2-1; TRBD1 agrees at 8 bases. From germline, CDR1 is SEHNR and CDR2 FQNEAQ (reference sequence). This CDR3 spans 12 amino acids. The CDR3: CSSSRQGLEQFF. CDR3 in DNA: TGTTCCAGCAGTCGACAGGGGCTTGAGCAGTTCTTC.

This chain uses TRBV6-5 with TRBJ2-1; 14 nucleotides line up with TRBD2. The CDR3 runs to 15 residues. Germline V gene data show CDR1 as MNHEY and CDR2 as SVGAGI. The V gene end was trimmed by 4 bases and the J gene end by 8 bases; junction bases not matched to a gene: 4. CDR3 residues: CASSSGTSGRDEQFF. The CDR3 nucleotides are TGTGCCAGCAGTTCCGGGACTAGCGGGAGAGATGAGCAGTTCTTC.

The chain uses TRBV21-1 and TRBJ2-7; the table names TRBD2, a call not compared with the DNA. TRBV21-1 corresponds to a pseudogene. CDR3 length: 16 amino acids. The CDR3 DNA is TGTGCCAGCAGCACCCGACGGGTAGACGCAGCCTACGAGCAGTACTTC. Its protein product is CASSTRRVDAAYEQYF.

CDR3 DNA sequence: TGTGCCAGCAGCGGAAATAGCGGGAGAGGTTACGAGCAGTACTTC. Translation: CASSGNSGRGYEQYF. The chain couples TRBV7-2 to TRBJ2-7; 9 bases are a match to TRBD2. Looked up from germline, CDR1 is SGHTA and CDR2 is FQGNSA. This CDR3 contains 15 residues. The ends lost 5 bases at V and 4 bases at J; junction bases unmatched: 9. The full variable domain, rest sourced from reference TRBV7-2 and TRBJ2-7, is GAGVSQSPSNKVTEKGKDVELRCDPISGHTALYWYRQSLGQGLEFLIYFQGNSAPDKSGLPSDRFSAERTGGSVSTLTIQRTQQEDSAVYLCASSGNSGRGYEQYFGPGTRLTVT.

The chain joins TRBV7-6 to TRBJ2-5, with 11 bases matching TRBD2. Per germline, CDR1 SGHVS and CDR2 FNYEAQ. J lost 7 bases, V lost 1 base, and 14 bases had no gene match. The CDR3 length is 18 residues. As DNA, the CDR3 is TGTGCCAGCAGCTTAGTGGTAGCGGGAGGGCCGAGCCCGGGGACCCAGTACTTC. Translating gives CASSLVVAGGPSPGTQYF. Looking up the rest from reference TRBV7-6 and TRBJ2-5 gives the full variable domain: GAGVSQSPRYKVTKRGQDVALRCDPISGHVSLYWYRQALGQGPEFLTYFNYEAQQDKSGLPNDRFSAERPEGSISTLTIQRTEQRDSAMYRCASSLVVAGGPSPGTQYFGPGTRLLVL.